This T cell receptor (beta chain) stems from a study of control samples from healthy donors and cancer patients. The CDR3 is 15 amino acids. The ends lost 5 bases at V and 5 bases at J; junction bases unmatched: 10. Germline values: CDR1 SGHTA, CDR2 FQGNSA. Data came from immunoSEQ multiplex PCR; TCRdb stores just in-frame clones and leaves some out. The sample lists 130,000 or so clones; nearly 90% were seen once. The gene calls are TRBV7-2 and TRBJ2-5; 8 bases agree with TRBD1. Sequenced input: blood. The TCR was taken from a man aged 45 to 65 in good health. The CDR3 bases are TGTGCCAGCAGCCCGTGGACAGGGTCCTCGGAGACCCAGTACTTC. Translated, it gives CASSPWTGSSETQYF.